This T cell receptor beta chain is from a study of CD8 T cells in ankylosing spondylitis. Findings and caveats of the study: What appeared characteristic of ankylosing spondylitis blood was a TCR beta motif of eight highly homologous variants.

Library preparation for TCR beta used quantitative 5'-RACE with molecular barcodes. One entry per CDR3 protein, called by TCRdb with MiXCR from the 5' RACE reads. The sample includes some 130,000 distinct CDR3 sequences, 9.3% of them seen just once. The CDR3 runs 15 residues. Trimming left V 0 bases short and J 2 bases short, with 11 bases between. CDR1 is DFQATT, CDR2 SNEGSKA, per germline (reference sequence). The table lists this clonotype with many counts. Its antigen is unknown. The source material was blood, either unsorted or a sorted T cell fraction (not recorded which). The TCR was taken from a male donor with ankylosing spondylitis or in good health (not recorded which). V usage is TRBV20-1 and J usage is TRBJ2-1, with D tentatively TRBD2 (6 bases). The CDR3 protein is CSARDRLGTYNEQFF. Here the CDR3 DNA reads TGCAGTGCTAGAGATCGACTAGGAACCTACAATGAGCAGTTCTTC.